This T cell receptor (beta chain) was recorded in a study of CD8 T cells in ankylosing spondylitis. TCRdb fed the 5' RACE reads into MiXCR, producing one record per CDR3 protein. The sample has around 300,000 distinct CDR3 sequences, roughly 14% seen once. This clonotype occurred a few times. The CDR3 extends over 16 amino acids. Germline trimming cut 1 base from V and 5 bases from J; bases unmatched to any gene: 9. Germline assignment: CDR1 SGHRS and CDR2 YFSETQ. This sequence originates from a male donor with ankylosing spondylitis or in good health (not recorded which). The sequencing input was blood, either unsorted or a sorted T cell fraction (not recorded which). The chain has TRBV5-1 and TRBJ1-1; TRBD1 matches at 9 bases. Here the CDR3 DNA reads TGCGCCAGCAGCTTGCGCCCCACAGGGGGCATGACTGAAGCTTTCTTT. It translates to CASSLRPTGGMTEAFF.